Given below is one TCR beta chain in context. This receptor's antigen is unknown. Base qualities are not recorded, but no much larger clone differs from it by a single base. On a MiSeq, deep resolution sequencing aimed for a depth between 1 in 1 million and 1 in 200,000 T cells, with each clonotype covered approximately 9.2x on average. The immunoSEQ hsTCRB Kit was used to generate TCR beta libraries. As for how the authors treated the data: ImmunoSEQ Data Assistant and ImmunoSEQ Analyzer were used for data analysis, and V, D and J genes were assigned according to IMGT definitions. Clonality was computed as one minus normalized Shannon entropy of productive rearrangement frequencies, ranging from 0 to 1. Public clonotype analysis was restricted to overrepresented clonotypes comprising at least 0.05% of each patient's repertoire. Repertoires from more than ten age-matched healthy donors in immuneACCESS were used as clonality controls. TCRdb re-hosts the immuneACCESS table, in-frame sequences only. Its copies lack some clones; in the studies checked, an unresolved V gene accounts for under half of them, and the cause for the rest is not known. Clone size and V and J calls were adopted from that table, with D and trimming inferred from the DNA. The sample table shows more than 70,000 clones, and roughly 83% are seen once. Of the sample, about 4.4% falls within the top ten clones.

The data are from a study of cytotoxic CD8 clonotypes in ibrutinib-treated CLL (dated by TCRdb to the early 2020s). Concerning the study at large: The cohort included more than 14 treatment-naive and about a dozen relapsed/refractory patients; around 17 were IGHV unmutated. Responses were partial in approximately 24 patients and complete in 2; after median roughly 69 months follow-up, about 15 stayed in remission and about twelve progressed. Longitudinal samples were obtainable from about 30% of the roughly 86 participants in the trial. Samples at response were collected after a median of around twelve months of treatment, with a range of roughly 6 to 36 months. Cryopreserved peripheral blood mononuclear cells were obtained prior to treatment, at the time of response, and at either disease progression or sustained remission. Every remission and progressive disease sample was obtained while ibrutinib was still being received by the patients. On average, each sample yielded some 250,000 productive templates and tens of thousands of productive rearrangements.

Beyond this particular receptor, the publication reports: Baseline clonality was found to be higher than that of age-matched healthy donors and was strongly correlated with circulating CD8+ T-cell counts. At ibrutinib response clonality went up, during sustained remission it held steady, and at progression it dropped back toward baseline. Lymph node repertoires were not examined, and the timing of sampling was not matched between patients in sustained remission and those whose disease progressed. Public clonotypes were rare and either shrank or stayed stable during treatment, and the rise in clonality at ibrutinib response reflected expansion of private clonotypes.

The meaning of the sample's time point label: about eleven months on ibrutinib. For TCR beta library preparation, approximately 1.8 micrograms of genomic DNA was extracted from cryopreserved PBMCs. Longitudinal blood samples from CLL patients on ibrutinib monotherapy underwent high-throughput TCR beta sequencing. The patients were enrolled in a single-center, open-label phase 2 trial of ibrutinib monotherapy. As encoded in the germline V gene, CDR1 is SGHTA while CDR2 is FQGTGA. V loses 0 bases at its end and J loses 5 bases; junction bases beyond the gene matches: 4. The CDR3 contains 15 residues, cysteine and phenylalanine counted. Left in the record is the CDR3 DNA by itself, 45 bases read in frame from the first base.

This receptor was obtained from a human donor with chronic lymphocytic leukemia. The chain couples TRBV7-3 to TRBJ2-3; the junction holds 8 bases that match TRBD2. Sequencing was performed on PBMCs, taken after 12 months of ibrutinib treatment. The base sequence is TGTGCCAGCAGCTTAACGGTGGCGGGAGGAGATACGCAGTATTTT. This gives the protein CASSLTVAGGDTQYF.